The sequence of this T cell receptor (beta chain) was determined in a study of cytomegalovirus exposure and HLA in healthy donors. About the research overall: From donors who were HLA-typed, an early data release held 81 million or so unique TCRs. Broader study findings: The study put roughly 160 TCR beta chains on its list as cytomegalovirus-associated.

On this clone: What it binds is unknown. The junction does not match germline at one end; this may be a read error.

Germline CDR1 and CDR2: SEHNR and FQNEAQ (reference sequence). The CDR3 has 14 residues. The PCR was carried out with 60 Vbeta primers and 13 Jbeta primers. The data were produced by immunoSEQ multiplex PCR, yet TCRdb's version contains in-frame clones alone and is incomplete. The table shows around 150,000 clones, with approximately 80% occurring only once. The sequence was obtained from a man between 25 and 39 years old in good health and CMV-seronegative. This chain links TRBV7-9 with TRBJ1-1; 7 bases are a match to TRBD1. The sequenced sample consisted of PBMCs. CDR3 in DNA: TGTTCCAGCAGCTTAGGGGGGGACAGCAAGGAAGCTTTCTTT. This translates into CSSSLGGDSKEAFF.